One sample yielded the 2 T cell receptor beta chains listed below, sequenced in a study of blood T cell repertoires in COVID-19. Data came from immunoSEQ multiplex PCR; TCRdb stores just in-frame clones and leaves some out. The top ten hold approximately 7.5% of the sample, which has 300,000 to 350,000 clones, approximately 92% seen once. The sample was peripheral blood. The receptors originated from a woman in her 30s with COVID-19, enrolled during active disease.

The chain carries TRBV5-1 and TRBJ1-1, with D perhaps matching TRBD1 (5 bases). Germline V gene sequence: CDR1 SGHRS, CDR2 YFSETQ. This CDR3 has 15 amino acids. Trimming stripped 0 bases from V and 2 bases from J, with 11 bases between. CDR3 coding DNA: TGCGCCAGCAGCTTGGCGGGCAGGGCAAACACTGAAGCTTTCTTT. This sequence encodes CASSLAGRANTEAFF.

The genes are TRBV20-1 and TRBJ2-7, with 16 positions matching TRBD2. This CDR3 is built from 15 residues. CDR1 DFQATT and CDR2 SNEGSKA come from the germline V gene (reference sequence). J was trimmed by 7 bases and V by 3 bases; bases with no gene match: 6. The CDR3 is CSASTGTSGRDEQYF. For the CDR3, the DNA is TGCAGTGCTAGTACAGGGACTAGCGGGAGGGATGAGCAGTACTTC.